The source of this T cell receptor (beta chain) is a study of CD8+CD57+ T cells in acquired aplastic anemia. About the study: When averaged, DNA from sorted CD4+ and CD8+ cells came to 2.5 to 3.5 ug. Whole-study results and caveats: Patients and controls were not found to differ significantly in CD8+ Simpson's diversity. Comparison of patients with controls identified around 28 shared CD8+ CDR3 sequences.

This CDR3 contains 15 residues. Germline lookup yields CDR1 SGHRS and CDR2 YFSETQ. Patients who underwent sequencing had shown CD8+CD57+ cell expansion by flow cytometry. Severe acquired aplastic anemia was diagnosed in all patients. For this clonotype: Its antigen is not known. This sequence may be a read error, since a much larger clone differs from it by one base.

CDR3 and TCR beta VDJ profiling relied on genomic DNA as the template. TCRdb independently ran MiXCR on the reads; one entry per CDR3 protein. Among 150,000 to 200,000 distinct CDR3 sequences listed, around 48% were seen once. The TCR sequence derives from a human donor with aplastic anemia. The source material was sorted CD4+, CD8+, or CD8+CD57+ T cells (not recorded which) from PBMCs. The gene calls are TRBV5-1 and TRBJ2-1; TRBD1 matches at 7 bases. CDR3 residues: CASSRTGTAYNEQLF. CDR3 nucleotides: TGCGCCAGCAGCAGAACCGGGACAGCCTACAATGAGCAGCTCTTC.